This T cell receptor beta chain was identified in a study of blood T cell repertoires in COVID-19 (TCRdb year 2020). Describing the broader study: Collaborator samples came from the United States, Italy and Spain and covered acute and convalescent phases of COVID-19. The prospective study material was composed of cDNA or gDNA derived from T cells, B-cell-depleted T cells, or PBMCs. Deeply sampled blood TCRbeta repertoires from subjects exposed to, actively infected with, or recovered from COVID-19 were included in the dataset. The repertoires were released in a freely available public database meant as a resource for research on the immune response to SARS-CoV-2. The samples were drawn from the first 160 participants of the ongoing ImmuneRACE study and from over 950 subjects provided by 6 global collaborators. The sample metadata nearly always contained a de-identified subject ID, COVID-19 status, age in years and sex. HLA class I and class II types, where available, came from metadata supplied by the sample provider rather than from assay-based typing.

The germline V gene sets CDR1 to MDHEN and CDR2 to SYDVKM. V loses 4 bases of germline sequence and J loses 6 bases, and the interval between the two ends is 12 bases. The CDR3 contains 13 residues, cysteine and phenylalanine counted. The kept DNA is CDR3 alone, 39 bases in frame from the first base. The immunoSEQ Assay, a bias-controlled multiplex PCR, was used to amplify TCRbeta CDR3 regions from genomic DNA. Turning to the authors' computational methods: The number of nucleated cells in each sample was estimated by amplification of reference gene primers within the assay. To quantify the absolute abundance of each unique TCRbeta CDR3 rearrangement, sequence reads were collapsed and filtered. Productive Simpson clonality was computed per sample as the square root of Simpson's diversity index over productive rearrangements. TCRdb took over this immuneACCESS table, retaining in-frame rearrangements with V and J assigned. Such tables are incomplete; in checked studies, under half of the missing clones stem from an unresolved V gene, and the remainder is unexplained. V, J and clone size were drawn from that table, and D and trimming were deduced from the DNA. For this sample there are more than 85,000 clones; 85% appear just once. The ten top clones hold 3.5% to 5% of the sample.

Summary of the overall study and its limitations: The amount of clinical and demographic metadata varied by source and participant and was provided uncurated.

Comment on this clone: Its target antigen remains unknown. Base qualities are not recorded, but no much larger clone differs from it by a single base.

Each collaborating institution followed its own protocols to collect whole blood in K2EDTA tubes. For TCRbeta analysis, collaborators shipped samples in one of three forms: frozen whole blood, isolated PBMCs, or DNA extracted from either of those sample types. The TCR originated in a middle-aged man with acute or convalescent COVID-19. Source material: peripheral blood. The chain links TRBV28 with TRBJ1-2; no D gene is confidently identified. The nucleotide sequence reads TGTGCCAGCAGTTCCGGGAGGTACGATGGCTACACCTTC. Its product reads: CASSSGRYDGYTF.